These 20 T cell receptor beta chains were all obtained from the same sample, sequenced in a study of shared clonotypes between healthy human individuals. Produced via immunoSEQ multiplex PCR; TCRdb's table is partial and in-frame only. The table has about 1.5 million clones, over 95% seen once. Sample: naive CD4+ T cells sorted from blood. Stated subset: CD45RA+ positively selected. The receptors here all came from a man aged 25 to 45 in good health.

The chain couples TRBV19 to TRBJ2-3; 7 nucleotides line up with TRBD1. After removal of 8 bases from V and 2 bases from J, the junction contained 7 bases not matched to a gene. CDR1 and CDR2 (germline): LNHDA, SQIVND (reference sequence). The CDR3 extends over 14 amino acids. For the CDR3, the DNA is TGTGCCAGTGTAGGGACAGCAATCACAGATACGCAGTATTTT. Translating gives CASVGTAITDTQYF.

CDR3 nucleotides: TGTGCCAGCTCACCACGAACTAGCGCAGATACGCAGTATTTT. It specifies CASSPRTSADTQYF. The chain has TRBV18 and TRBJ2-3, with 7 positions matching TRBD2. The germline V gene has CDR1 KGHSH and CDR2 LQKENI. This CDR3 has 14 residues. After removal of 1 base from V and 4 bases from J, the junction contained 2 bases not matched to a gene.

This clone has a single count. The V call is TRBV10-2, the J call TRBJ1-2; 8 bases match TRBD1. Germline V gene lookup returns CDR1 WSHSY and CDR2 SAAADI. The CDR3 runs 14 residues. The V and J ends lost 8 bases and 2 bases, in that order; junction bases with no gene match: 7. The CDR3 protein is CASATNRGNYGYTF. The CDR3 nucleotides are TGCGCCAGCGCGACCAACAGGGGGAACTATGGCTACACCTTC.

The CDR3 DNA reads as TGTGCCAGTAGTATTAACGAGGGTCCGAATCAGCCCCAGCATTTT. This translates into CASSINEGPNQPQHF. The chain couples TRBV19 to TRBJ1-5; D is ambiguous. V gave up 3 bases and J gave up 4 bases, with 13 bases separating them. This CDR3 contains 15 residues. The germline V gene encodes CDR1 LNHDA and CDR2 SQIVND (reference sequence). Full variable domain (outside the CDR3, taken from reference TRBV19 and TRBJ1-5): DGGITQSPKYLFRKEGQNVTLSCEQNLNHDAMYWYRQDPGQGLRLIYYSQIVNDFQKGDIAEGYSVSREKKESFPLTVTSAQKNPTAFYLCASSINEGPNQPQHFGDGTRLSIL.

The CDR3 sequence: CATSRTSGRAQDNTGELFF. CDR3 DNA sequence: TGTGCCACCAGCAGGACTAGCGGGAGGGCCCAGGATAACACCGGGGAGCTGTTTTTT. This chain joins TRBV15 and TRBJ2-2, with 14 bases fitting TRBD2. J was trimmed by 2 bases and V by 3 bases; bases with no gene match: 8. In germline, CDR1 is LNHNV, CDR2 YYDKDF (reference sequence). This CDR3 is built from 19 residues.

The chain uses TRBV2 and TRBJ1-4, with D maybe TRBD1 (6 bases). This CDR3 region has 15 residues. The germline V gene encodes CDR1 SNHLY and CDR2 FYNNEI. Trimming left V 4 bases short and J 8 bases short, with 17 bases between. The CDR3 nucleotides read TGTGCCAGCAGTGTGGACAGCGGTGGAGGCGAAAAACTGTTTTTT. Translating gives CASSVDSGGGEKLFF.

The genes are TRBV30 and TRBJ1-5; D perhaps matches TRBD1 (6 bases). The V and J ends lost 4 bases and 4 bases respectively, with 17 bases between them. CDR1 GTSNPN and CDR2 SVGIG come from the germline V gene (reference sequence). This CDR3 is built from 15 residues. CDR3 residues: CAWTRSDSRNQPQHF. In DNA form, the CDR3 reads TGTGCCTGGACGAGATCGGACAGCCGGAATCAGCCCCAGCATTTT.

The chain carries TRBV18 and TRBJ2-5, with 9 positions matching TRBD2. The CDR3 runs to 15 residues. The junction had 5 bases not matched to a gene; V was cut back by 3 bases and J by 3 bases. Germline CDR1 reads KGHSH; CDR2 reads LQKENI. The CDR3 nucleotides are TGTGCCAGCTCACCTCAGACTAGCGGCAAAGAGACCCAGTACTTC. Amino acids: CASSPQTSGKETQYF.

V and J are TRBV6-6 and TRBJ1-4, with D uncertain. V was clipped by 7 bases and J by 2 bases, with 17 bases between them. This CDR3 spans 16 amino acids. Germline-derived CDR1 and CDR2 are MNHNY and SVGAGI (reference sequence). DNA for the CDR3: TGTGCCAGCACTAACGGGAGGGTACGGACTAATGAAAAACTGTTTTTT. It yields the protein CASTNGRVRTNEKLFF.

The chain couples TRBV29-1 to TRBJ2-7; D not certain. V was cut by 8 bases and J by 4 bases, with 15 bases left in between. There are 12 residues in the CDR3. CDR1 and CDR2 from the germline V gene are SQVTM and ANQGSEA. Here the CDR3 DNA reads TGCAGCATCAGAACGACGAAGTACGAGCAGTACTTC. It specifies CSIRTTKYEQYF.

The chain carries TRBV7-2 and TRBJ2-5, with D possibly TRBD1 on 7 matching bases. Trimming stripped 5 bases from V and 4 bases from J, with 8 bases between. The germline gives CDR1 SGHTA, CDR2 FQGNSA. This CDR3 spans 12 amino acids. The CDR3 DNA is TGTGCCAGCAGCCAGGGGGGAGAGACCCAGTACTTC. The encoded protein is CASSQGGETQYF.

The chain carries TRBV29-1 and TRBJ2-5; D is tentatively TRBD1 or TRBD2 (5 bases each). The germline V and J ends were trimmed by 7 bases and 5 bases, with 17 bases remaining between them. Germline loops: CDR1 SQVTM, CDR2 ANQGSEA. The CDR3 has 13 amino acids. For the CDR3, the DNA is TGCAGCGCCGGGATCTCGCCAGGGGAGACCCAGTACTTC. It translates to CSAGISPGETQYF.

The chain carries TRBV6-1 and TRBJ2-7, with 7 bases matching TRBD1. The CDR3 contains 14 residues. The J segment lost 7 bases and the V segment lost 6 bases, leaving 12 bases of the junction unmatched. CDR1 and CDR2 (germline): MNHNS, SASEGT. The CDR3 coding sequence is TGTGCCAGCAGAGACCGGGACAGACTACGGGAGCAGTACTTC. It codes for CASRDRDRLREQYF.

The V and J genes are TRBV28 and TRBJ1-1; TRBD1 is a possible D gene (6 bases). The V end lost 7 bases, the J end lost 5 bases, and 14 bases lay between the germline ends. Germline V gene sequence: CDR1 MDHEN, CDR2 SYDVKM. The CDR3 runs to 13 residues. The CDR3 sequence is CASNEGGLTEAFF. DNA of the CDR3: TGTGCCAGCAATGAGGGGGGGTTGACTGAAGCTTTCTTT. Together with reference TRBV28 and TRBJ1-1, the CDR3 gives the full variable domain: DVKVTQSSRYLVKRTGEKVFLECVQDMDHENMFWYRQDPGLGLRLIYFSYDVKMKEKGDIPEGYSVSREKKERFSLILESASTNQTSMYLCASNEGGLTEAFFGQGTRLTVV.

The chain is built from TRBV27 and TRBJ2-3; 9 positions match TRBD1. J was trimmed by 4 bases and V by 1 base; bases with no gene match: 6. CDR3 length: 16 residues. CDR1 is MNHEY and CDR2 is SMNVEV in the germline V gene (reference sequence). The CDR3 spells CASSLFGTGLADTQYF. The CDR3 DNA sequence: TGTGCCAGCAGTTTATTCGGGACAGGGCTCGCAGATACGCAGTATTTT.

Notes on this clone: Other DNA sequences within the sample encode an identical CDR3. This chain uses TRBV2 with TRBJ1-5; 7 nucleotides line up with TRBD1. Losses at the gene ends were 6 bases for V and 6 bases for J; bases not matched to a gene: 2. This CDR3 contains 12 residues. Germline assignment: CDR1 SNHLY and CDR2 FYNNEI. The CDR3 DNA sequence: TGTGCCAGCAGCGCAGGGGGTCAGCCCCAGCATTTT. Protein: CASSAGGQPQHF.

The chain carries TRBV19 and TRBJ2-3; a possible D gene is TRBD2 (6 bases). The V end lost 3 bases, the J end lost 5 bases, and 6 bases lay between the germline ends. CDR1 and CDR2 (germline): LNHDA, SQIVND (reference sequence). The CDR3 runs 12 residues. For the CDR3, the DNA is TGTGCCAGTAGTATGGGACTAGATACGCAGTATTTT. The encoded protein is CASSMGLDTQYF.

This chain links TRBV2 with TRBJ2-5; 10 bases fit TRBD2. The J segment lost 5 bases and the V segment lost 6 bases, leaving 6 bases of the junction unmatched. The CDR3 spans 14 residues. Per germline, CDR1 SNHLY and CDR2 FYNNEI. The CDR3 nucleotides are TGTGCCAGCAGAGTTGGTAGCGGGAGGGAGACCCAGTACTTC. Protein: CASRVGSGRETQYF.

V is TRBV7-9 and J is TRBJ2-1; no definite D call. The CDR3 runs to 13 residues. Trimming stripped 8 bases from V and 6 bases from J, with 14 bases between. Germline CDR1 and CDR2: SEHNR and FQNEAQ (reference sequence). The CDR3 here is CASLWPGSNEQFF. In nucleotides, the CDR3 is TGTGCCAGCCTCTGGCCCGGTTCCAATGAGCAGTTCTTC. Combining the CDR3 with reference TRBV7-9 and TRBJ2-1 gives the whole variable domain DTGVSQNPRHKITKRGQNVTFRCDPISEHNRLYWYRQTLGQGPEFLTYFQNEAQLEKSRLLSDRFSAERPKGSFSTLEIQRTEQGDSAMYLCASLWPGSNEQFFGPGTRLTVL.

This rearrangement joins TRBV10-1 to TRBJ2-3; unclear D gene. The germline V gene has CDR1 WNHNN and CDR2 SYGVQD (reference sequence). Between the trimmed V and J ends, which lost 8 bases and 3 bases, there was a span of 18 bases. The CDR3 is 15 residues long. DNA of the CDR3: TGCGCCAGCTCCCTCCGCGCCTCCGGGACAGATACGCAGTATTTT. Protein product: CASSLRASGTDTQYF.